A single sample gave rise to the 12 T cell receptor beta chains below, sequenced in a study of CD8+CD57+ T cells in acquired aplastic anemia. Sequencing involved patients with CD8+CD57+ cell expansion previously shown by flow cytometry. Using genomic DNA as the template, TCR beta VDJ and CDR3 profiling was carried out. TCRdb independently ran MiXCR on the reads; one entry per CDR3 protein. The sample includes some 160,000 distinct CDR3 sequences, roughly 50% of them seen just once. Input material: sorted CD4+, CD8+, or CD8+CD57+ T cells (not recorded which) from PBMCs. All receptors derive from a human donor with aplastic anemia.

With regard to this clonotype: An end of the junction does not agree with germline; a read error may underlie this. The chain recombines TRBV24-1 with TRBJ2-1; TRBD1 matches at 9 bases. Germline lookup yields CDR1 KGHDR and CDR2 SFDVKD. The CDR3 has 16 amino acids. The CDR3 region is CATSGQTGGSYNEQLF. CDR3 DNA sequence: TGTGCCACCAGTGGTCAGACAGGGGGATCCTACAATGAGCAGCTCTTC.

This clonotype was seen at least ten times. J is TRBJ2-5 and V is TRBV5-6; weak D call: TRBD2 (5 bases). This CDR3 is 16 amino acids long. CDR1 and CDR2 from the germline V gene are SGHDT and YYEEEE. The V and J ends lost 1 base and 5 bases respectively, with 18 bases between them. CDR3 region: CASSLNLGRTFETQYF. CDR3 DNA sequence: TGTGCCAGCAGCTTGAATTTAGGAAGGACTTTCGAGACCCAGTACTTC.

The table lists this clonotype with a count of one. J is TRBJ2-3 and V is TRBV11-2; D may be TRBD2 (7 bases). CDR3 length equals 17 residues. Germline V lookup: CDR1 SGHAT, CDR2 FQNNGV. V gave up 2 bases and J gave up 2 bases, with 17 bases separating them. This CDR3 is CASSLSSGGGVTDTQYF. As DNA, the CDR3 is TGTGCCAGCAGCTTAAGTTCCGGCGGGGGCGTCACAGATACGCAGTATTTT.

V gene TRBV19 combines with J gene TRBJ1-2; D not resolved. Germline V gene lookup returns CDR1 LNHDA and CDR2 SQIVND (reference sequence). The V end was cut by 3 bases, the J end by 4 bases, with 12 bases between. This CDR3 is built from 14 residues. CDR3 bases: TGTGCCAGTAGTATCCCGACGTATAGCTATGGCTACACCTTC. It yields the protein CASSIPTYSYGYTF.

The chain has TRBV4-1 and TRBJ1-6; the match to TRBD1 covers 7 bases. The CDR3 is made up of 15 amino acids. Germline-derived CDR1 and CDR2 are MGHRA and YSYEKL. J gave up 7 bases and V 7 bases, and 10 bases lay outside the gene matches. CDR3 loop: CASNRDRARNSPLHF. CDR3 nucleotide sequence: TGCGCCAGCAACCGAGACAGGGCGAGGAATTCACCCCTCCACTTT.

This clonotype was counted a few times. DNA for the CDR3: TGTGCCACCAGCAACAGGGGATCCGGGTCACCCCTCCACTTT. It yields the protein CATSNRGSGSPLHF. The chain joins TRBV15 to TRBJ1-6; 7 bases are shared with TRBD1. V was clipped by 4 bases and J by 10 bases; unmatched bases: 7. The CDR3 is 14 amino acids. Germline V CDR1 and CDR2: LNHNV, YYDKDF (reference sequence).

About this clonotype itself: This may be a read error, as it is one base from a much larger clone. Because it lacks the conserved phenylalanine or tryptophan at the end, this CDR3 is likely a read error. The chain joins TRBV11-3 to TRBJ2-2; D gene unclear. V lost 6 bases, J lost 5 bases, and 13 bases lay in between. CDR3 length: 14 residues. Germline V CDR1 and CDR2: SGHNT, YENEEA. Here the CDR3 DNA reads TGTGCCAGCAGAGATACCCCACAGACCGGGGAGCTGTTTGTT. As protein: CASRDTPQTGELFV.

V is TRBV20-1 and J is TRBJ1-1, with TRBD1 as a possible D gene (5 bases). Looked up from germline, CDR1 is DFQATT and CDR2 is SNEGSKA (reference sequence). CDR3 length: 15 amino acids. V lost 3 bases and J 4 bases, leaving 18 bases between the germline ends. CDR3 coding DNA: TGCAGTGCTAGGGGCGGCGGTGACAGCTTCACTGAAGCTTTCTTT. Amino acids: CSARGGGDSFTEAFF.

The chain uses TRBV5-1 and TRBJ2-5, with D unclear. This CDR3 is 11 amino acids long. V was trimmed by 6 bases and J by 9 bases, leaving 12 bases between them. Germline V CDR1 and CDR2: SGHRS, YFSETQ. CDR3 sequence reads: CASTESRAQYF. The CDR3 nucleotides are TGCGCCAGCACCGAAAGCCGGGCCCAGTACTTC.

This clonotype has ten or more counts. V is TRBV5-1 and J is TRBJ2-7; tentatively, D is TRBD2 (5 bases). Germline loops: CDR1 SGHRS, CDR2 YFSETQ. Trimming left V 0 bases short and J 2 bases short, with 12 bases between. The CDR3 runs to 15 residues. CDR3 residues: CASSLVEDSPYEQYF. In nucleotides, the CDR3 is TGCGCCAGCAGCTTGGTGGAGGACTCCCCCTACGAGCAGTACTTC.

This clonotype was picked up many times. This chain uses TRBV7-2 with TRBJ2-1; D gene uncertain. Germline CDR1 and CDR2: SGHTA and FQGNSA. Trimming took 0 bases from V and 7 from J, leaving 4 bases between them. The CDR3 runs 12 residues. CDR3 protein: CASSLAWNEQFF. DNA of the CDR3: TGTGCCAGCAGCTTAGCTTGGAATGAGCAGTTCTTC.

This clonotype was recorded at least ten times. The chain combines TRBV19 with TRBJ1-2; D is unresolved. V lost 3 bases to trimming and J lost 5 bases, with 13 bases between them. This CDR3 has 14 residues. Per the germline V gene, CDR1 is LNHDA and CDR2 is SQIVND (reference sequence). The CDR3 loop reads CASSMGGRRYGYTF. The CDR3 DNA sequence: TGTGCCAGTAGTATGGGTGGCAGACGGTATGGCTACACCTTC.